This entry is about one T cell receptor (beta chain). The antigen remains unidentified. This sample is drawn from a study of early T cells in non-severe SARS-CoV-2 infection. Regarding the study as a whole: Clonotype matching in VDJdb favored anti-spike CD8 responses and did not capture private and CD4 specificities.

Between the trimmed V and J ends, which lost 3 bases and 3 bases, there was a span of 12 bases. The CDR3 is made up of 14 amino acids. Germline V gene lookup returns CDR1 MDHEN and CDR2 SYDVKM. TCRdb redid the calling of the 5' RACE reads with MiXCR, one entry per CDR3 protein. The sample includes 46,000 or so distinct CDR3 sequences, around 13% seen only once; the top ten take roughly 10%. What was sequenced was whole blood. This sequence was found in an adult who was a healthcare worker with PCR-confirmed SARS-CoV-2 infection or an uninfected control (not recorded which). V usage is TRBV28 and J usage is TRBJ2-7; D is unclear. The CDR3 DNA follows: TGTGCCAGCAGTTTCTCCGCTCCTGGCTACGAGCAGTACTTC. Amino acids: CASSFSAPGYEQYF.